This T cell receptor beta chain was captured by sequencing in a study of blood T cell repertoires in COVID-19. The wider study: Samples of COVID-19 (acute and convalescent) were obtained from the United States, Italy and Spain. The cDNA or gDNA used as material had been derived from T cells, B-cell-depleted T cells, or PBMCs.

Assay used: immunoSEQ multiplex PCR; TCRdb lists only in-frame clones, some missing. The sample shows 60,000 or so clones, more than 80% of them seen only once. This CDR3 has 16 amino acids. Trimming removed 5 bases from V and 2 bases from J, with 16 bases in between. Germline CDR1 reads SEHNR; CDR2 reads FQNEAQ (reference sequence). The chain uses TRBV7-9 and TRBJ2-1; weak D call: TRBD1 (6 bases). Sequences were obtained from peripheral blood. This TCR came from an elderly man with acute or convalescent COVID-19. The CDR3 nucleotides read TGTGCCAGCAGCCCCTCCGAGGGGGTCGCCTACAATGAGCAGTTCTTC. Translating it yields CASSPSEGVAYNEQFF.